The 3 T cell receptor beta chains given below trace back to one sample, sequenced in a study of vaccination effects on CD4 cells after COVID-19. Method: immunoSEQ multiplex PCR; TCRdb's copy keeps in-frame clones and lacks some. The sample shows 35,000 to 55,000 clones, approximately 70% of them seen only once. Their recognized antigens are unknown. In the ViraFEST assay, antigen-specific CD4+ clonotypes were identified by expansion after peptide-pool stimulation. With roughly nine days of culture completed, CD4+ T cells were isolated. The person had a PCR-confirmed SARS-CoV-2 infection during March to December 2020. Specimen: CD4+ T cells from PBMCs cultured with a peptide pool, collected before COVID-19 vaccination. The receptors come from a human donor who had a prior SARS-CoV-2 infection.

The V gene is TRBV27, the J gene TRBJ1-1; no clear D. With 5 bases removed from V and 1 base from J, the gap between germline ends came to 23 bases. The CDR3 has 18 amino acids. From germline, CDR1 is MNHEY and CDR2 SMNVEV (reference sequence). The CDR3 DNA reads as TGTGCCAGCAGTCGGTTTAGTGCCCAGACAACTCAGAACACTGAAGCTTTCTTT. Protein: CASSRFSAQTTQNTEAFF.

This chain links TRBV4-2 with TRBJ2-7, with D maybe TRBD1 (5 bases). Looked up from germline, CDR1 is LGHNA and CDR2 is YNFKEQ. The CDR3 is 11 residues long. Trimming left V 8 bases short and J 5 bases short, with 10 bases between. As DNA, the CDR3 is TGTGCCAGCGGGGCAGGCAACGAGCAGTACTTC. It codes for CASGAGNEQYF.

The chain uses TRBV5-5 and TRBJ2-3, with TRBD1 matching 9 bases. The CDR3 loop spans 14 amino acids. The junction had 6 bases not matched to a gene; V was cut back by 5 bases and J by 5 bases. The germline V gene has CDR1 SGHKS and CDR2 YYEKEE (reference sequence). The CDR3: CASRKTGGVDTQYF. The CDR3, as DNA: TGTGCCAGCAGGAAGACAGGGGGAGTAGATACGCAGTATTTT.